This T cell receptor (beta chain) was captured in a study of T cell responses to AZD1222 COVID-19 vaccine. The table came from immunoSEQ multiplex PCR; TCRdb's copy has only in-frame clones and leaves some out. This table has around 160,000 clones, 80% to 95% appearing once. This clone appeared once. V lost 7 bases and J 0 bases, leaving 10 bases between the germline ends. The germline gives CDR1 SNHLY, CDR2 FYNNEI. There are 15 residues in the CDR3. The origin of this receptor is an adult in good health. This specimen was peripheral blood, taken on day 0 of MenACWY control vaccination. The rearrangement joins TRBV2 to TRBJ1-6, with unresolved D. The CDR3 region is CASNPESSYNSPLHF. CDR3 in DNA: TGTGCCAGCAATCCCGAGAGCTCCTATAATTCACCCCTCCACTTT.